These 32 T cell receptor beta chains came from one sample sequenced in a study of T cell repertoires in cytomegalovirus infection. TCRdb re-analysed the reads in MiXCR, keeping a single row per CDR3 protein. The table records about a million distinct CDR3 sequences, roughly 30% of them present only once. Their antigens are not known. The source was cultured CD8+ T cells from PBMCs, collected from culture after CMV antigen stimulation. The receptor source for this set is a human donor in good health (CMV status not recorded). Some clones in this sample may be carry-over from other donors' samples.

This rearrangement joins TRBV13 to TRBJ2-7; D is possibly TRBD1 or TRBD2 (5 bases each). Trimming left V 5 bases short and J 9 bases short, with 20 bases between. CDR3 length equals 14 residues. Per germline, CDR1 PRHDT and CDR2 FYEKMQ (reference sequence). CDR3: CASSPGGDRRGQYF. CDR3 nucleotide sequence: TGTGCCAGCAGCCCGGGTGGGGACCGACGGGGGCAGTACTTC.

The gene calls are TRBV6-5 and TRBJ2-4; 13 nucleotides align to TRBD2. The V gene's germline CDR1 is MNHEY and CDR2 SVGAGI. The V and J ends lost 5 bases and 5 bases, in that order; junction bases with no gene match: 9. This CDR3 comprises 17 residues. This CDR3 reads CASSGPGGTSGENIQYF. Written as DNA, the CDR3 is TGTGCCAGCAGTGGTCCTGGGGGGACTAGCGGGGAAAACATTCAGTACTTC.

V usage is TRBV27 and J usage is TRBJ2-3; D perhaps matches TRBD2 (6 bases). Germline CDR1 reads MNHEY; CDR2 reads SMNVEV (reference sequence). The V gene lost 5 bases and the J gene lost 0 bases, with 9 bases spanning the gap. This CDR3 is 14 amino acids long. The chain's CDR3 is CASSKGTSTDTQYF. DNA for the CDR3: TGTGCCAGCAGTAAGGGGACTAGCACAGATACGCAGTATTTT.

In its sample, this clonotype was seen a few times. This chain connects TRBV27 to TRBJ2-3; TRBD1 matches at 11 bases. The germline V gene has CDR1 MNHEY and CDR2 SMNVEV (reference sequence). Losses at the gene ends were 2 bases for V and 5 bases for J; bases not matched to a gene: 6. This CDR3 has 16 residues. CDR3 residues: CASSLVGQGAEDTQYF. The DNA of the CDR3 is TGTGCCAGCAGTTTAGTAGGACAGGGGGCAGAAGATACGCAGTATTTT.

This clonotype turned up a few times. The chain combines TRBV20-1 with TRBJ2-3; D is perhaps TRBD2 (5 bases). The CDR3 contains 18 residues. Trimming took 3 bases from V and 3 from J, leaving 25 bases between them. Germline V gene lookup returns CDR1 DFQATT and CDR2 SNEGSKA (reference sequence). Here the CDR3 DNA reads TGCAGTGCTAGGGGAGATGAGTCACAAGGGAGTAGTACAGATACGCAGTATTTT. This gives the protein CSARGDESQGSSTDTQYF.

This chain links TRBV4-3 with TRBJ2-3, with D perhaps TRBD2 (5 bases). Trimming removed 0 bases at V and 4 bases at J, with 11 bases between. This CDR3 has 15 residues. Germline V CDR1 and CDR2: LGHNA, YSLEER. The CDR3: CASSQEGSPADTQYF. For the CDR3, the DNA is TGCGCCAGCAGCCAAGAAGGGAGCCCAGCAGATACGCAGTATTTT.

CDR3 protein: CASSLAGREPQHF. DNA for the CDR3: TGTGCCAGCAGCTTGGCGGGGAGAGAGCCCCAGCATTTT. This chain connects TRBV5-6 to TRBJ1-5; D remains ambiguous. Looked up from germline, CDR1 is SGHDT and CDR2 is YYEEEE. This CDR3 is built from 13 residues. Trimming shortened V by 0 bases and J by 8 bases, and 9 bases separated the two germline ends.

This clonotype was observed a handful of times. V is TRBV2 and J is TRBJ2-1; a possible D gene is TRBD1 (5 bases). Germline V gene sequence: CDR1 SNHLY, CDR2 FYNNEI. V lost 1 base, J lost 8 bases, and 12 bases lay in between. The CDR3 contains 14 residues. The CDR3 nucleotides are TGTGCCAGCAGTGAAGGGGCAGGGCGTCATGAGCAGTTCTTC. Translation gives CASSEGAGRHEQFF.

The V gene is TRBV2, the J gene TRBJ1-1; D remains ambiguous. V gave up 8 bases and J gave up 4 bases, with 17 bases separating them. The CDR3 is 14 residues long. CDR1 SNHLY and CDR2 FYNNEI come from the germline V gene. The CDR3 reads CASLQPGRSTEAFF. The CDR3 region has the DNA TGTGCCAGCCTCCAGCCTGGGAGGTCCACTGAAGCTTTCTTT. Supplemented by reference TRBV2 and TRBJ1-1, the full variable domain reads EPEVTQTPSHQVTQMGQEVILRCVPISNHLYFYWYRQILGQKVEFLVSFYNNEISEKSEIFDDQFSVERPDGSNFTLKIRSTKLEDSAMYFCASLQPGRSTEAFFGQGTRLTVV.

This chain's CDR3 is CSVTGTSYEQYF. CDR3 in DNA: TGCAGCGTTACAGGGACTTCCTACGAGCAGTACTTC. The rearrangement uses TRBV29-1 and TRBJ2-7; the D call may be TRBD1 or TRBD2 (6 bases each). Germline loops: CDR1 SQVTM, CDR2 ANQGSEA. The CDR3 spans 12 residues. V was pared by 5 bases and J by 1 base, with 9 bases between.

The chain recombines TRBV25-1 with TRBJ2-1; unclear D gene. Between the trimmed V and J ends, which lost 6 bases and 4 bases, there was a span of 10 bases. The CDR3 covers 13 residues. The germline CDR1 and CDR2 sequences are MGHDK and SYGVNS. CDR3 amino acids: CASSLWEYNEQFF. DNA for the CDR3: TGTGCCAGCAGCCTGTGGGAATACAATGAGCAGTTCTTC. Variable domain in full (rest from reference TRBV25-1 and TRBJ2-1): EADIYQTPRYLVIGTGKKITLECSQTMGHDKMYWYQQDPGMELHLIHYSYGVNSTEKGDLSSESTVSRIRTEHFPLTLESARPSHTSQYLCASSLWEYNEQFFGPGTRLTVL.

This clonotype appeared a few times. The V and J genes are TRBV7-9 and TRBJ1-2; no firm D call. Trimming cost V 6 bases and J 5 bases, with 7 bases left between them. Germline V gene lookup returns CDR1 SEHNR and CDR2 FQNEAQ (reference sequence). The CDR3 runs 11 residues. In DNA form, the CDR3 reads TGTGCCAGCAGACTTGAGTATGGCTACACCTTC. This gives the protein CASRLEYGYTF. Full variable domain (outside the CDR3, taken from reference TRBV7-9 and TRBJ1-2): DTGVSQNPRHKITKRGQNVTFRCDPISEHNRLYWYRQTLGQGPEFLTYFQNEAQLEKSRLLSDRFSAERPKGSFSTLEIQRTEQGDSAMYLCASRLEYGYTFGSGTRLTVV.

This clonotype was counted many times. This chain links TRBV7-2 with TRBJ2-7, with 10 bases fitting TRBD2. Germline trimming cut 6 bases from V and 2 bases from J; bases unmatched to any gene: 7. CDR1 is SGHTA, CDR2 FQGNSA, per germline. This CDR3 spans 15 amino acids. The CDR3 loop reads CASRQSGGGTYEQYV. The CDR3 nucleotides read TGTGCCAGCAGACAGAGCGGGGGGGGGACCTACGAGCAGTACGTC.

The CDR3 is CASSGPTSGDTDTQYF. Here the CDR3 DNA reads TGTGCCAGCAGTGGACCGACTAGCGGAGACACAGATACGCAGTATTTT. The V gene is TRBV2, the J gene TRBJ2-3; 9 nucleotides line up with TRBD2. CDR3 size: 16 residues. The trim removed 4 bases at V and 2 bases at J, leaving 7 bases unmatched. Per the germline V gene, CDR1 is SNHLY and CDR2 is FYNNEI.

The rearrangement uses TRBV7-6 and TRBJ1-5, with D perhaps matching TRBD1 (6 bases). The V gene's germline CDR1 is SGHVS and CDR2 FNYEAQ. Trimming cost V 4 bases and J 7 bases, with 20 bases left between them. The CDR3 has 16 amino acids. This CDR3 is CASSSREGGAEQPQHF. In nucleotides, the CDR3 is TGTGCCAGCAGCTCACGAGAGGGGGGGGCTGAGCAGCCCCAGCATTTT.

The chain links TRBV19 to TRBJ2-7, with 10 bases aligning to TRBD1. V was clipped by 5 bases and J by 4 bases; unmatched bases: 8. Germline values: CDR1 LNHDA, CDR2 SQIVND (reference sequence). The CDR3 totals 15 residues. The CDR3 DNA reads as TGTGCCAGTAGTTCCTCGGACAGGGGGATTTACGAGCAGTACTTC. Its protein product is CASSSSDRGIYEQYF.

Turning to this clonotype: This may arise from a read error, as a much more abundant clone is one base away. V is TRBV7-8 and J is TRBJ2-7; no clear D gene. V was shortened by 5 bases and J by 2 bases, with 19 bases between the two germline ends. CDR3 length equals 16 residues. Germline lookup yields CDR1 SGHVS and CDR2 FQNEAQ. The CDR3 coding sequence is TGTGCCAGCAGCGACGTCACGGATCCAAGACCCTACGAGCAGTACGTC. It encodes CASSDVTDPRPYEQYV.

This clonotype was detected a few times. The chain is built from TRBV7-8 and TRBJ1-2; TRBD1 agrees at 7 bases. The CDR3 extends over 15 amino acids. Germline lookup yields CDR1 SGHVS and CDR2 FQNEAQ. The junction had 13 bases not matched to a gene; V was cut back by 5 bases and J by 7 bases. The CDR3 sequence: CASSPRVRGNGGYTF. For the CDR3, the DNA is TGTGCCAGCAGCCCCCGGGTCAGGGGGAACGGTGGCTACACCTTC.

As for this clonotype: This may be a read error, as it is one base from a much larger clone. The chain couples TRBV7-6 to TRBJ1-1; maybe TRBD1 (6 bases). Per the germline V gene, CDR1 is SGHVS and CDR2 is FNYEAQ. The CDR3 is 16 residues long. The DNA of the CDR3 is TGTGCCAACAGCTCACGGGTCGACAGGCCTGACACTGAAGCTTTCTTT. Protein sequence: CANSSRVDRPDTEAFF.

This clonotype was seen only a few times. The genes are TRBV10-3 and TRBJ1-4; D is perhaps TRBD1 (6 bases). Germline CDR1 is ENHRY and CDR2 is SYGVKD. Trimming cost V 4 bases and J 5 bases, with 8 bases left between them. CDR3 length: 13 residues. The CDR3, as DNA: TGTGCCATCAGTGGACAGGACAATGAAAAACTGTTTTTT. It codes for CAISGQDNEKLFF.

This clonotype has a handful of counts. The gene calls are TRBV27 and TRBJ1-2; possible D gene TRBD1, 5 bases. Trimming took off 6 bases at V and 3 bases at J, with 17 bases between the two ends. CDR1 is MNHEY and CDR2 is SMNVEV in the germline V gene (reference sequence). CDR3 size: 15 residues. Here the CDR3 reads CASSPGGNAYYGYTF. The CDR3 bases are TGTGCCAGCAGCCCGGGGGGGAACGCTTACTATGGCTACACCTTC.

CDR3 nucleotide sequence: TGTGCCAGCACCTTGGGGACAAAGAACTCCTACGAGCAGTACGTC. It translates to CASTLGTKNSYEQYV. The chain combines TRBV28 with TRBJ2-7; TRBD1 is a possible D gene (6 bases). This CDR3 has 15 amino acids. CDR1 and CDR2 (germline): MDHEN, SYDVKM. V was trimmed by 7 bases and J by 0 bases, leaving 16 bases between them.

The chain links TRBV4-1 to TRBJ2-1; D call uncertain. The CDR3 totals 14 residues. Trimming took off 4 bases at V and 5 bases at J, with 12 bases between the two ends. Germline V gene lookup returns CDR1 MGHRA and CDR2 YSYEKL. CDR3 coding DNA: TGCGCCAGCAGCCTGGCCAAGCAGAACAATGAGCAGTTCTTC. Its translation is CASSLAKQNNEQFF.

The rearrangement links TRBV23-1 to TRBJ1-5; 7 bases line up with TRBD1. TRBV23-1 is an ORF, with its function uncertain. V was clipped by 0 bases and J by 0 bases; unmatched bases: 14. The CDR3 is made up of 20 amino acids. CDR3 region: CASSQSVFGDRNHSNQPQHF. CDR3 DNA sequence: TGCGCCAGCAGTCAATCGGTCTTCGGGGACAGAAATCATAGCAATCAGCCCCAGCATTTT.

This clonotype showed up just a few times. The J gene is TRBJ1-4, the V gene TRBV5-1; TRBD1 might be the D (5 bases). Trimming removed 2 bases from V and 8 bases from J, with 13 bases in between. The CDR3 length is 14 residues. Germline V CDR1 and CDR2: SGHRS, YFSETQ. The chain's CDR3 is CASSLSTGLEKLFF. The CDR3 region has the DNA TGCGCCAGCAGCTTAAGCACAGGTCTGGAAAAACTGTTTTTT.

V usage is TRBV29-1 and J usage is TRBJ1-5; D uncertain. The V end lost 3 bases, the J end lost 2 bases, and 14 bases lay between the germline ends. The germline V gene encodes CDR1 SQVTM and CDR2 ANQGSEA. This CDR3 contains 15 residues. CDR3 nucleotide sequence: TGCAGCGTTGATCGGGGAAGGAGGGGCAATCAGCCCCAGCATTTT. It specifies CSVDRGRRGNQPQHF.

The J gene is TRBJ1-5, the V gene TRBV7-9; 10 bases match TRBD1. J was trimmed by 4 bases and V by 5 bases; bases with no gene match: 2. This CDR3 contains 14 residues. Germline V gene sequence: CDR1 SEHNR, CDR2 FQNEAQ (reference sequence). CDR3 region: CASSGGQGNQPQHF. DNA of the CDR3: TGTGCCAGCAGCGGGGGACAGGGGAATCAGCCCCAGCATTTT. The entire variable domain, with the rest obtained from reference TRBV7-9 and TRBJ1-5, is as follows: DTGVSQNPRHKITKRGQNVTFRCDPISEHNRLYWYRQTLGQGPEFLTYFQNEAQLEKSRLLSDRFSAERPKGSFSTLEIQRTEQGDSAMYLCASSGGQGNQPQHFGDGTRLSIL.

In this sample, this clonotype turned up a few times. The chain uses TRBV7-3 and TRBJ2-1; 10 nucleotides line up with TRBD2. The CDR3 extends over 15 amino acids. Per germline, CDR1 SGHTA and CDR2 FQGTGA. The ends lost 6 bases at V and 4 bases at J; junction bases unmatched: 6. CDR3 in amino acids: CASSTSGAVYNEQFF. The CDR3 coding sequence is TGTGCCAGCAGTACTAGCGGGGCCGTGTACAATGAGCAGTTCTTC.

This sequence joins TRBV7-3 and TRBJ2-1; 15 bases match TRBD2. Germline V CDR1 and CDR2: SGHTA, FQGTGA. The ends lost 0 bases at V and 8 bases at J; junction bases unmatched: 8. The CDR3 loop spans 18 amino acids. This CDR3 reads CASSLTGPGLAGGYEQFF. The CDR3 nucleotides read TGTGCCAGCAGCTTAACGGGGCCGGGACTAGCGGGGGGCTATGAGCAGTTCTTC.

The sample holds a few counts of this clonotype. The chain carries TRBV20-1 and TRBJ2-3, with TRBD2 matching 12 bases. The CDR3 loop spans 19 amino acids. The V and J ends lost 6 bases and 0 bases, in that order; junction bases with no gene match: 16. Germline loops: CDR1 DFQATT, CDR2 SNEGSKA (reference sequence). The chain's CDR3 is CSARLWTSGAILSTDTQYF. The CDR3 coding sequence is TGCAGTGCCCGCCTCTGGACTAGCGGGGCGATCCTAAGCACAGATACGCAGTATTTT.

This chain links TRBV23-1 with TRBJ2-3; 10 nucleotides agree with TRBD1. TRBV23-1 is sorted into the ORF group, with uncertain function. This CDR3 contains 16 residues. The J segment lost 7 bases and the V segment lost 2 bases, leaving 9 bases of the junction unmatched. The CDR3 loop reads CASSQPTGQGNNTQYF. CDR3 nucleotide sequence: TGCGCCAGCAGTCAACCGACGGGACAGGGGAACAATACGCAGTATTTT.

This clonotype was detected only a few times. The chain links TRBV19 to TRBJ1-5; a possible D gene is TRBD1 (6 bases). Germline V CDR1 and CDR2: LNHDA, SQIVND (reference sequence). The CDR3 consists of 15 residues. The V gene lost 2 bases and the J gene lost 5 bases, with 13 bases spanning the gap. In DNA, the CDR3 is TGTGCCAGTAGTATAATGGACAGAGGATATCAGCCCCAGCATTTT. Protein: CASSIMDRGYQPQHF.